The entry below gives a single T cell receptor (beta chain) sequence along with its context. Its antigen is undetermined. The donors were in the roughly 130-subject validation cohort; that cohort was separate from the roughly 700-subject first cohort. These data come from a study of cytomegalovirus exposure and HLA in healthy donors. About the research overall: The platform used for the roughly 110 validation repertoires matched that of the roughly 700 first-cohort repertoires, a later analysis reported.

The assay was immunoSEQ multiplex PCR, and TCRdb's table has in-frame clones only and misses some. The sample includes about 98,000 clones, approximately 84% of them seen just once. Findings and caveats of the study: A few of the chains that were CMV-associated were confirmed in vitro to be specific for CMV antigens.

The CDR3 has 13 amino acids. Germline-derived CDR1 and CDR2 are SGHTA and FQGNSA. V lost 1 base and J lost 5, with 5 bases in between. This receptor was taken from a man between 18 and 35 years old in good health and CMV-seropositive. The rearrangement uses TRBV7-2 and TRBJ1-4; D unresolved. Sequencing input: PBMCs. CDR3: CASSLGPNEKLFF. The CDR3 bases are TGTGCCAGCAGCTTAGGGCCAAATGAAAAACTGTTTTTT.